This TCR beta chain was recorded in a study of shared T cell receptors in the human thymus. This clone was detected only a few times. Clones were read by immunoSEQ multiplex PCR, and TCRdb kept only the in-frame ones, dropping some. The sample carries 640,000 or so clones, about 89% recorded once. This CDR3 region has 14 residues. Trimming cost V 5 bases and J 4 bases; bases outside gene matches: 4. CDR1 is KGHSH, CDR2 LQKENI, per germline. This sample also belongs to another study, concerning human thymus T cells. This second study notes: Immunologically healthy infants in Finland undergoing congenital heart defect surgery were the donors. Corrective heart surgery yielded resections, and these provided the thymus tissue. Gene usage for V and J segments appeared biased in thymic and blood repertoires. Unrelated people showed highly overlapping thymic repertoires, related research reported.

This TCR was recovered from a boy under three years old with a congenital heart defect. The genes are TRBV18 and TRBJ1-3, with 8 bases matching TRBD1. Material for sequencing was thymocytes. The CDR3 DNA reads TGTGCCAGCTCATCGGACAGGGCCGGAAACACCATATATTTT. This sequence encodes CASSSDRAGNTIYF.